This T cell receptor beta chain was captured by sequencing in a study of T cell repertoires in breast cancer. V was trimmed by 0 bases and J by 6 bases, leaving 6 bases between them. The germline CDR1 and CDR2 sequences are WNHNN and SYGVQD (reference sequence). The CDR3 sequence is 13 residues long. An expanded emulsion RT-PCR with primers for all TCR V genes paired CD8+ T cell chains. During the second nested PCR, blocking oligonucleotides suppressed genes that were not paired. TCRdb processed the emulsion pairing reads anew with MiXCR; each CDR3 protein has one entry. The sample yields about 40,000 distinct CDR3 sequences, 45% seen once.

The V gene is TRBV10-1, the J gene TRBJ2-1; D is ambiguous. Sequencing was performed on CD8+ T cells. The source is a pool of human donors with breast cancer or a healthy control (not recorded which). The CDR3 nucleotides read TGCGCCAGCAGTGAGTCGAACGGCAATGAGCAGTTCTTC. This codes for CASSESNGNEQFF.